Listed below are T cell receptor beta chains from one sample, sequenced in a study of vaccination and CD4 T cells after COVID-19. Their target antigens are unknown. TCRdb re-derived calls from the PCR reads in MiXCR, one entry per CDR3 protein. In the table there are 25,000 to 30,000 distinct CDR3 sequences, 62% of which are singletons. Material: CD4+ T cells from blood, cultured in vitro, obtained after SARS-CoV-2 vaccination. The origin of the receptors is a human donor who received a COVID-19 vaccine. The CDR3 runs from the conserved cysteine through the conserved F or W. The D gene is left open where the match is weak. Expanded clones are given a class, and other clones once, few, many or no size at all.

V	D	J	size	DNA	CDR3
TRBV30	-	TRBJ1-1	-	TGTGCCTGGAGCCTAGCGCCGGGAAACACTGAAGCTTTCTTT	CAWSLAPGNTEAFF
TRBV5-1	-	TRBJ2-3	-	TGCGCCAGCAGCCTACCTGCAACCGATACGCAGTATTTT	CASSLPATDTQYF
TRBV29-1	TRBD1	TRBJ1-1	few	TGCAGCGGTACCGGGACAGGGATTGAAGCTTTCTTT	CSGTGTGIEAFF
TRBV24-1	-	TRBJ2-3	-	TGTGCCACCAGTGACTCACGAGATATCACAGATACGCAGTATTTT	CATSDSRDITDTQYF
TRBV25-1	-	TRBJ2-6	-	TGTGCCAGCAGCGCGGGGGCCATTTCTGGGGCCAACGTCCTGACTTTC	CASSAGAISGANVLTF
TRBV15	-	TRBJ1-5	few	TGTGCCACCAGCAGAGAGAGGGGGTGGATGGACACCAGTCAGCCCCAGCATTTT	CATSRERGWMDTSQPQHF
TRBV6-2/TRBV6-3	-	TRBJ2-7	-	TGTGCCAGCAGTCTGGGGGGTTACGAGCAGTACTTC	CASSLGGYEQYF
TRBV12-3/TRBV12-4	-	TRBJ2-5	-	TGTGCCAGCAGTTTGGGGGTCTCTAGGAACCTAAAGAGGGAGACCCAGTACTTC	CASSLGVSRNLKRETQYF
TRBV7-2	-	TRBJ1-6	-	TGTGCCAGCAGCTTACAGTGGTTGGGTAGCTCCTATAATTCACCCCTCCACTTT	CASSLQWLGSSYNSPLHF
TRBV19	-	TRBJ1-2	few	TGTGCCAGTAGTATTCGCCCAGGGTCGGGCGGCTACACCTTC	CASSIRPGSGGYTF
TRBV15	-	TRBJ1-3	-	TGTGCCACCAGCAGAGATGTGGGGGGCCCTCTCTCTGGAAACACCATATATTTT	CATSRDVGGPLSGNTIYF
TRBV5-4	-	TRBJ2-3	-	TGTGCCAGCAGATCTAGCGTCCCTCCCCCCACAGATACGCAGTATTTT	CASRSSVPPPTDTQYF
TRBV11-3	TRBD2	TRBJ2-1	-	TGTGCCAGCAGCCCGGAAAGCGGGGGGCCTTCCTACAATGAGCAGTTCTTC	CASSPESGGPSYNEQFF
TRBV4-2	-	TRBJ1-3	once	TGTGCCAGCAGCCAAGATCGGGGGCCCTCTGGAAACACCATATATTTT	CASSQDRGPSGNTIYF
TRBV30	-	TRBJ1-1	-	TGTGCCTGTCGGACAAGAACAGGGAGTCACACTGAAGCTTTCTTT	CACRTRTGSHTEAFF
TRBV4-1	-	TRBJ1-5	-	TGCGCCAGCAGCCAGAATTGGGGCGGGGATCAGCCCCAGCATTTT	CASSQNWGGDQPQHF
TRBV30	-	TRBJ2-2	few	TGTGCCTGGAGTGTACTATCGAACACCGGGGAGCTGTTTTTT	CAWSVLSNTGELFF
TRBV12-3/TRBV12-4	TRBD2	TRBJ2-7	-	TGTGCCAGCAGTTTAAGCGGGGGCCAACTCTACGAGCAGTACTTC	CASSLSGGQLYEQYF
TRBV6-1	TRBD1	TRBJ1-5	-	TGTGCCAGCAGTGGTCGACAGGGGGCGATCCTTAATCGCCCCCAGCATTTT	CASSGRQGAILNRPQHF
TRBV7-9	-	TRBJ1-1	few	TGTGCCAGCACACCGCGGTGGTCGTGGGGAGAAGCTTTCTTT	CASTPRWSWGEAFF
TRBV6-1	-	TRBJ2-3	-	TGTGCCAGCACCCCCTCCTGGGGTGGGAATACGCAGTATTTT	CASTPSWGGNTQYF
TRBV20-1	-	TRBJ1-6	-	TGCAGTGCTAGAGCCAGCGGTCGTTCACCCCTCCACTTT	CSARASGRSPLHF
TRBV20-1	-	TRBJ2-3	-	TGCAGTGCTTCAGTGGACAGCACAGATACGCAGTATTTT	CSASVDSTDTQYF
TRBV30	TRBD2	TRBJ2-3	few	TGTGCCTGGACTCCCTTACGACTAGCGGGGAACACAGATACGCAGTATTTT	CAWTPLRLAGNTDTQYF
TRBV24-1	TRBD1	TRBJ2-3	-	TGTGCCACCAGGGCCGGGACAGACACAGATACGCAGTATTTT	CATRAGTDTDTQYF
TRBV28	-	TRBJ2-2	-	TGTGCCAGCAGAATGGGGCAGGGGGGAAACACCGGGGAGCTGTTTTTT	CASRMGQGGNTGELFF
TRBV14	-	TRBJ2-3	-	TGTGCCAGCAGCCTTTCAACAGGGTACAGGAGCACAGATACGCAGTATTTT	CASSLSTGYRSTDTQYF
TRBV10-2	-	TRBJ1-2	-	TGCGCCAGCACTGACCCAGGCGACTATGGCTACACCTTC	CASTDPGDYGYTF
TRBV6-5	-	TRBJ2-7	few	TGTGCCAGCAGTTATCCGGCAGGGTCGGGATCCTACGAGCAGTACTTC	CASSYPAGSGSYEQYF
TRBV20-1	TRBD1	TRBJ1-4	-	TGCAGTGCTTTGGGACAGACTGAAAAACTGTTTTTT	CSALGQTEKLFF
TRBV10-3	-	TRBJ1-2	few	TGTGCCATCAGCCGGACTGGGAACTATGGCTACACCTTC	CAISRTGNYGYTF
TRBV6-5	-	TRBJ2-7	-	TGTGCCAGCAGTTACCGCGAGCCCGGGACTCGACCCTACGAGCAGTACTTC	CASSYREPGTRPYEQYF
TRBV20-1	TRBD1	TRBJ2-3	-	TGCAGTGCTAGTATTCGGGCAGGGGGCGGAGATACGCAGTATTTT	CSASIRAGGGDTQYF
TRBV20-1	TRBD2	TRBJ2-3	-	TGCAGTGCTAGAGTGGCTAGCGGATCTAGCACAGATACGCAGTATTTT	CSARVASGSSTDTQYF
TRBV5-3	TRBD2	TRBJ2-3	-	TGTGCCAGCACCCTGCGGGGGGTGGTCGATACGCAGTATTTT	CASTLRGVVDTQYF
TRBV20-1	TRBD1	TRBJ2-7	-	TGCAGTGCTAGACGACAGGGGTTCTACGAGCAGTACTTC	CSARRQGFYEQYF
TRBV7-8	TRBD2	TRBJ2-1	-	TGTGCCAGCAGCTTAGGGACTAGCGGGGGGATCAGCTCCTACAATGAGCAGTTCTTC	CASSLGTSGGISSYNEQFF
TRBV20-1	TRBD1	TRBJ1-5	-	TGCAGTGCTGGACAGGGCGGCGATCAGCCCCAGCATTTT	CSAGQGGDQPQHF
TRBV24-1	TRBD2	TRBJ2-3	-	TGTGCCACCAGAAATGGACTAGCGGGGGCGACAGATACGCAGTATTTT	CATRNGLAGATDTQYF
TRBV7-9	TRBD1	TRBJ1-4	-	TGTGCCAGCAGCTTAGGACAGGGGAATGAAAAACTGTTTTTT	CASSLGQGNEKLFF
TRBV2	TRBD1	TRBJ2-2	-	TGTGCCAGCAGCCTAGGACAGGGTGCCGGGGAGCTGTTTTTT	CASSLGQGAGELFF